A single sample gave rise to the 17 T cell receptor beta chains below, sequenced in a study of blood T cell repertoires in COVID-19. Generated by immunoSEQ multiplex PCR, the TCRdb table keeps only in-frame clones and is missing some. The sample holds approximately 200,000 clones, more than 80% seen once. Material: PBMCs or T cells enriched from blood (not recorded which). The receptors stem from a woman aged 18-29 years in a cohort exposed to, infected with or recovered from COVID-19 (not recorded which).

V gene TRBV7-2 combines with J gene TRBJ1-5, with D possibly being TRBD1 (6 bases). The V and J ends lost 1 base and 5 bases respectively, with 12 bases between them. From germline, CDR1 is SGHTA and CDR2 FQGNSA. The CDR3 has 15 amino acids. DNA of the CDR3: TGTGCCAGCAGCTTAGGGAACAGGGTAGATCAGCCCCAGCATTTT. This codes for CASSLGNRVDQPQHF.

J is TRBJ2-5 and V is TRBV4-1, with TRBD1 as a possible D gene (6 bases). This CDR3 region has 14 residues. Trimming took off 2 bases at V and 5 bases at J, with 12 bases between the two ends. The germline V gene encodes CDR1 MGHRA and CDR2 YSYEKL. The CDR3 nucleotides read TGCGCCAGCAGCCAAACAGGGATTGGGGAGACCCAGTACTTC. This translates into CASSQTGIGETQYF.

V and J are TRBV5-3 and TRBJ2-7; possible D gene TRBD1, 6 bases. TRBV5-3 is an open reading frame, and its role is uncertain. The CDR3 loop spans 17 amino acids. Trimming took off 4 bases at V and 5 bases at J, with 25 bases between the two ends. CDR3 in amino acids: CARSPKNRERTLNEQYF. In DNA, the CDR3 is TGTGCCAGAAGCCCAAAAAACAGGGAAAGGACGTTAAACGAGCAGTACTTC.

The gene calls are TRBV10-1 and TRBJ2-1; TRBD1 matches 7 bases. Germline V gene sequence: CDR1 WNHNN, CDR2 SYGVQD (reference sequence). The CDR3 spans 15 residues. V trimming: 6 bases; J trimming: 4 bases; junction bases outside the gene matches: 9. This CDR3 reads CASSYGQEFYNEQFF. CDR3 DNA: TGCGCCAGCAGCTATGGACAGGAGTTTTACAATGAGCAGTTCTTC.

The CDR3 DNA reads as TGTGCCACCAGCAGAGATATTGGAGGGACAGGGGGTTTCGAGCAGTACTTC. Its protein is CATSRDIGGTGGFEQYF. The chain has TRBV15 and TRBJ2-7; 11 nucleotides line up with TRBD1. The CDR3 sequence is 17 residues long. CDR1 and CDR2 from the germline V gene are LNHNV and YYDKDF (reference sequence). After removal of 0 bases from V and 6 bases from J, the junction contained 10 bases not matched to a gene.

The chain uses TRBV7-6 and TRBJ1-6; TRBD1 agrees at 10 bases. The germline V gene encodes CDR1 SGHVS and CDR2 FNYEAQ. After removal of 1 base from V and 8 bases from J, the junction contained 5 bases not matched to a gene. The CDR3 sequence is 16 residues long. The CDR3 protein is CASSLDGTGVYSPLHF. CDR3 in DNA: TGTGCCAGCAGCTTAGATGGGACAGGGGTTTATTCACCCCTCCACTTT.

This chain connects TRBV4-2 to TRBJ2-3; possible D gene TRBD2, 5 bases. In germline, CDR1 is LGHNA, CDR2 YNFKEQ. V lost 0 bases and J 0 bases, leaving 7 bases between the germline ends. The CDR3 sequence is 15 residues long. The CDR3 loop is CASSQEPGSTDTQYF. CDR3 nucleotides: TGTGCCAGCAGCCAAGAACCGGGGAGCACAGATACGCAGTATTTT.

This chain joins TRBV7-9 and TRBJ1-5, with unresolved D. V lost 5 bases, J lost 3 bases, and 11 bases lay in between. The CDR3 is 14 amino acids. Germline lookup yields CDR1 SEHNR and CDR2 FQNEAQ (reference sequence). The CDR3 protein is CASSTGTDNQPQHF. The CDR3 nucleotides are TGTGCCAGCAGCACCGGAACAGACAATCAGCCCCAGCATTTT.

In nucleotides, the CDR3 is TGTGCCAGCAGCTTCGGACTAGCGGGGGGAGCAGATACGCAGTATTTT. Its protein is CASSFGLAGGADTQYF. The chain has TRBV11-2 and TRBJ2-3; 14 bases agree with TRBD2. The length of the CDR3 is 16 residues. Germline lookup yields CDR1 SGHAT and CDR2 FQNNGV. V dropped 3 bases and J dropped 4; count of bases not matched to a gene: 3.

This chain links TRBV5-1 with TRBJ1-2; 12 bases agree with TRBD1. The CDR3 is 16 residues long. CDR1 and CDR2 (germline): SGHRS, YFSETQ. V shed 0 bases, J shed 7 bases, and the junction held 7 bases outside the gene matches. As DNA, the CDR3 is TGCGCCAGCAGCTTGGGTCAGGGACAGGGGGCATCTGGCTACACCTTC. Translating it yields CASSLGQGQGASGYTF.

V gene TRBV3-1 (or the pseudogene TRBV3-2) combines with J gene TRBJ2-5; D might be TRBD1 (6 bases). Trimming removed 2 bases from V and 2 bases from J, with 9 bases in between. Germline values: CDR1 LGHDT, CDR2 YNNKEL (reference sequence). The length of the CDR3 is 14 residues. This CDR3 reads CASSQRDKQETQYF. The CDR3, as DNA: TGTGCCAGCAGCCAACGGGACAAACAAGAGACCCAGTACTTC.

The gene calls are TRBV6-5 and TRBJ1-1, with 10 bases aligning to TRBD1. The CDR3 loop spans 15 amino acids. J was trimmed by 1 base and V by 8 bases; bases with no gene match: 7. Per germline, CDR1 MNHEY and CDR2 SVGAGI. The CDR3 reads CASWGQGLENTEAFF. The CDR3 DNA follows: TGTGCCAGCTGGGGACAGGGGTTGGAGAACACTGAAGCTTTCTTT.

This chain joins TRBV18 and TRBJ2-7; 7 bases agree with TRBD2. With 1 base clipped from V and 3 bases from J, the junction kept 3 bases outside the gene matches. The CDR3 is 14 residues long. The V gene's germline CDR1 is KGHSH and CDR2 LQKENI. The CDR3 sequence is CASSPRAGVYEQYF. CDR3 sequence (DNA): TGTGCCAGCTCACCACGGGCGGGAGTCTACGAGCAGTACTTC.

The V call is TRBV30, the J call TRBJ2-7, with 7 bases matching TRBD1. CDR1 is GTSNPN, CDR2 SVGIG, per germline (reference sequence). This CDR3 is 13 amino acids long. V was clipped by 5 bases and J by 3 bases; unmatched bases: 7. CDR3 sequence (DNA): TGTGCCTGGGCCCGACAGGGCGGCTACGAGCAGTACTTC. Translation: CAWARQGGYEQYF.

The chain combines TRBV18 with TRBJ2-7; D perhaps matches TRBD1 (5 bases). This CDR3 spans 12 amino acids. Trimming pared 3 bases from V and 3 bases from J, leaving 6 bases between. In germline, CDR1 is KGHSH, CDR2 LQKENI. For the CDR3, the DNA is TGTGCCAGCTCACCGACAGACTACGAGCAGTACTTC. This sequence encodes CASSPTDYEQYF.

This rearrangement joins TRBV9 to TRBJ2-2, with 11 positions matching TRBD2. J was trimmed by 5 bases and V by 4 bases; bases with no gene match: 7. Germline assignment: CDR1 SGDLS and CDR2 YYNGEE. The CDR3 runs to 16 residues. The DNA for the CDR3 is TGTGCCAGCAGCCTTATAGCGGGGGGGCAAACCGGGGAGCTGTTTTTT. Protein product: CASSLIAGGQTGELFF. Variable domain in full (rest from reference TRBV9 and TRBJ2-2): DSGVTQTPKHLITATGQRVTLRCSPRSGDLSVYWYQQSLDQGLQFLIQYYNGEERAKGNILERFSAQQFPDLHSELNLSSLELGDSALYFCASSLIAGGQTGELFFGEGSRLTVL.

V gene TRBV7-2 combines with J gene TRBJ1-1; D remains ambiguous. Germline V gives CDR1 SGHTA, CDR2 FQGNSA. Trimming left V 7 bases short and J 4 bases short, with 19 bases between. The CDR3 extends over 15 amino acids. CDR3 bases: TGTGCCAGCACCATATTTAGAACAGCCACCACTGAAGCTTTCTTT. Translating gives CASTIFRTATTEAFF.